The 14 T cell receptor beta chains below come from one sample, sequenced in a study of OX40 agonist ivuxolimab in advanced cancers. Generated by immunoSEQ multiplex PCR, the TCRdb table keeps only in-frame clones and is missing some. The sample has over 65,000 clones; less than 85% are singletons. Here the sequenced sample was CD4+ or CD8+ T cells sorted from blood, taken in a trial of the OX40 agonist ivuxolimab. Source of these receptors: an adult with an advanced solid tumor such as melanoma, head and neck, liver or kidney cancer.

The V call is TRBV10-3, the J call TRBJ2-7; tentatively, D is TRBD1 (5 bases). Germline lookup yields CDR1 ENHRY and CDR2 SYGVKD. The V end was cut by 2 bases, the J end by 0 bases, with 11 bases between. This CDR3 is built from 15 residues. CDR3 DNA: TGTGCCATCAGTGAGCCAAACCAGGGCTCCTACGAGCAGTACTTC. Protein: CAISEPNQGSYEQYF.

The V and J genes are TRBV5-1 and TRBJ2-5; TRBD1 matches 7 bases. This CDR3 has 15 residues. V lost 4 bases and J lost 1; bases outside the gene matches: 7. The germline V gene has CDR1 SGHRS and CDR2 YFSETQ. DNA of the CDR3: TGCGCCAGCAGCACCGGGACAGAAATCCAAGAGACCCAGTACTTC. It specifies CASSTGTEIQETQYF. The full variable domain, rest sourced from reference TRBV5-1 and TRBJ2-5, is KAGVTQTPRYLIKTRGQQVTLSCSPISGHRSVSWYQQTPGQGLQFLFEYFSETQRNKGNFPGRFSGRQFSNSRSEMNVSTLELGDSALYLCASSTGTEIQETQYFGPGTRLLVL.

This clone showed up just a few times. This sequence joins TRBV19 and TRBJ1-1; 9 bases match TRBD1. J gave up 4 bases and V 9 bases, and 12 bases lay outside the gene matches. Looked up from germline, CDR1 is LNHDA and CDR2 is SQIVND (reference sequence). The CDR3 contains 15 residues. The CDR3, as DNA: TGTGCCAGCCATCGGGACAGGGCATTCGGCACTGAAGCTTTCTTT. Its translation is CASHRDRAFGTEAFF.

The chain uses TRBV5-1 and TRBJ2-7; 7 nucleotides match TRBD1. The CDR3 runs to 14 residues. CDR1 and CDR2 (germline): SGHRS, YFSETQ. V was clipped by 0 bases and J by 6 bases; unmatched bases: 6. The CDR3 here is CASSLAFNRGEQYF. CDR3 DNA sequence: TGCGCCAGCAGCTTGGCATTTAACAGGGGCGAGCAGTACTTC.

The chain has TRBV5-4 and TRBJ1-2; 8 bases match TRBD1. There are 15 residues in the CDR3. Trimming at V came to 2 bases and at J to 2 bases, leaving 5 bases not matched to a gene. Germline V gene data show CDR1 as SGHNT and CDR2 as YYREEE (reference sequence). The CDR3 region has the DNA TGTGCCAGCAGCTTCGACAGGGGACTCAACTATGGCTACACCTTC. Translated, it gives CASSFDRGLNYGYTF.

CDR3 DNA sequence: TGTGCCAGCAGCTCAATGCCGGGACAGGCCACAGATACGCAGTATTTT. Translated, it gives CASSSMPGQATDTQYF. V is TRBV7-9 and J is TRBJ2-3, with 8 nucleotides matching TRBD1. Unmatched junction bases numbered 8, after V lost 4 bases and J lost 2 bases. Germline V lookup: CDR1 SEHNR, CDR2 FQNEAQ (reference sequence). This CDR3 is 16 amino acids long. Combining the CDR3 with reference TRBV7-9 and TRBJ2-3 gives the whole variable domain DTGVSQNPRHKITKRGQNVTFRCDPISEHNRLYWYRQTLGQGPEFLTYFQNEAQLEKSRLLSDRFSAERPKGSFSTLEIQRTEQGDSAMYLCASSSMPGQATDTQYFGPGTRLTVL.

Points on this clone: Other nucleotide sequences in the sample specify the same CDR3. This rearrangement joins TRBV6-1 to TRBJ2-5; possible D gene TRBD1, 5 bases. V lost 2 bases to trimming and J lost 5 bases, with 15 bases between them. In germline, CDR1 is MNHNS, CDR2 SASEGT. The CDR3 loop spans 15 amino acids. CDR3 sequence: CASSERPPPGETQYF. DNA for the CDR3: TGTGCCAGCAGTGAACGGCCCCCGCCAGGGGAGACCCAGTACTTC.

The V gene is TRBV28, the J gene TRBJ1-2; no firm D call. Germline-derived CDR1 and CDR2 are MDHEN and SYDVKM. The CDR3 extends over 17 amino acids. V dropped 5 bases and J dropped 0 bases, with 19 bases sitting between them. The CDR3 nucleotides are TGTGCCAGCAGTCCGTCGGACTTCCCATTTTCTAACTATGGCTACACCTTC. It encodes CASSPSDFPFSNYGYTF.

The CDR3 region has the DNA TGTGCCAGCAGCTTGCGGACTAGCGGGAGGGCCGGGCAGTTCTTC. Its translation: CASSLRTSGRAGQFF. V usage is TRBV11-1 and J usage is TRBJ2-1; 15 bases match TRBD2. The germline V gene encodes CDR1 SGHAT and CDR2 FQDESV (reference sequence). This CDR3 is 15 amino acids long. The trim removed 3 bases at V and 12 bases at J, leaving 6 bases unmatched. Using reference TRBV11-1 and TRBJ2-1 for the parts outside the CDR3, the full variable domain is EAEVAQSPRYKITEKSQAVAFWCDPISGHATLYWYRQILGQGPELLVQFQDESVVDDSQLPKDRFSAERLKGVDSTLKIQPAELGDSAMYLCASSLRTSGRAGQFFGPGTRLTVL.

The chain combines TRBV28 with TRBJ2-7; D possibly uses TRBD1 or TRBD2 (7 bases each). CDR1 is MDHEN and CDR2 is SYDVKM in the germline V gene. CDR3 length: 16 amino acids. Trimming removed 6 bases from V and 2 bases from J, with 20 bases in between. The CDR3 DNA reads TGTGCCAGCAGCCAGGGGGGGCGGGGGCCTACCTACGAGCAGTACTTC. Encoded protein: CASSQGGRGPTYEQYF.

The V and J genes are TRBV7-6 and TRBJ2-5; 9 nucleotides align to TRBD1. The ends lost 1 base at V and 5 bases at J; junction bases unmatched: 11. Per the germline V gene, CDR1 is SGHVS and CDR2 is FNYEAQ. This CDR3 has 17 residues. The chain's CDR3 is CASSLGLVGQGTETQYF. The CDR3 DNA is TGTGCCAGCAGCTTAGGACTAGTAGGACAGGGGACGGAGACCCAGTACTTC.

With respect to this clone: Germline and junction disagree at one end, which may indicate a read error. The V call is TRBV7-9, the J call TRBJ2-7; 10 bases are a match to TRBD1. CDR1 is SEHNR, CDR2 FQNEAQ, per germline (reference sequence). The length of the CDR3 is 14 residues. The CDR3 DNA reads TGTGCCAGCAGTTATACATCCGGGACAGGGGCTTGGGACTTC. It yields the protein CASSYTSGTGAWDF.

The chain couples TRBV7-6 to TRBJ1-1; D is perhaps TRBD1 (5 bases). Germline CDR1 and CDR2: SGHVS and FNYEAQ. Trimming left V 5 bases short and J 0 bases short, with 10 bases between. The CDR3 is made up of 14 amino acids. CDR3 nucleotide sequence: TGTGCCAGCAGCGCTGGGACGGTGAACACTGAAGCTTTCTTT. This codes for CASSAGTVNTEAFF.

V is TRBV6-5 and J is TRBJ2-7; D may be TRBD1 (5 bases). V was shortened by 6 bases and J by 6 bases, with 15 bases between the two germline ends. The germline CDR1 and CDR2 sequences are MNHEY and SVGAGI. This CDR3 contains 13 residues. The CDR3 region is CASSQGLGLEQYF. Here the CDR3 DNA reads TGTGCCAGCAGCCAAGGATTGGGGCTCGAGCAGTACTTC.